The sequence of this T cell receptor (beta chain) was determined in a study of T cell responses to AZD1222 COVID-19 vaccine. The protocol was immunoSEQ multiplex PCR, while the TCRdb copy is restricted to in-frame clones and leaves out a portion. The sample has approximately 120,000 clones; 87% are singletons. General study results and limits: Two AZD1222 doses significantly raised spike-specific TCR breadth and depth over controls. The study reported that nearly half of spike-specific TCRs target unmutated variant regions. Along spike, vaccine-associated CD4 TCRs were found throughout, with dominance at 160-218 and 743-854.

The CDR3 has 16 residues. Trimming pared 4 bases from V and 0 bases from J, leaving 13 bases between. The germline CDR1 and CDR2 sequences are SGHDN and FVKESK. Comment on this clone: Its antigen is unknown.

Sequencing was performed on peripheral blood, taken on day 0 of AZD1222 vaccination. This chain joins TRBV14 and TRBJ1-3; D remains ambiguous. The sequence was collected from an adult in good health. CDR3 sequence reads: CASSLMDVSSGNTIYF. CDR3 nucleotides: TGTGCCAGCAGCCTGATGGACGTTAGCTCTGGAAACACCATATATTTT.